One and the same sample provided the 3 T cell receptor beta chains below, sequenced in a study of blood T cell repertoires in COVID-19. Here immunoSEQ multiplex PCR was the method, and the copy in TCRdb shows in-frame clones only, minus some. The table records a few hundred thousand clones, about 90% of them present only once. The sample comprised PBMCs or T cells enriched from blood (not recorded which). Receptors originate from a woman in her forties or fifties with acute COVID-19.

This rearrangement joins TRBV18 to TRBJ2-7, with 8 bases fitting TRBD2. The CDR3 consists of 15 residues. V trimming: 1 base; J trimming: 2 bases; junction bases outside the gene matches: 4. Germline CDR1 and CDR2: KGHSH and LQKENI. CDR3 protein: CASSPRAGAAYEQYF. The CDR3 DNA reads as TGTGCCAGCTCACCACGAGCGGGAGCAGCCTACGAGCAGTACTTC.

V is TRBV9 and J is TRBJ2-1; TRBD2 aligns across 12 bases. Germline V lookup: CDR1 SGDLS, CDR2 YYNGEE. After removal of 0 bases from V and 9 bases from J, the junction contained 1 base not matched to a gene. The CDR3 consists of 14 residues. The chain's CDR3 is CASSVGLAGVEQFF. The DNA for the CDR3 is TGTGCCAGCAGCGTAGGACTAGCGGGAGTTGAGCAGTTCTTC.

This clone was seen a few times. The chain joins TRBV7-3 to TRBJ2-1, with unresolved D. V was cut by 5 bases and J by 1 base, with 18 bases left in between. There are 17 residues in the CDR3. Per germline, CDR1 SGHTA and CDR2 FQGTGA. CDR3 nucleotides: TGTGCCAGCAGCCCCGAAACCGGGTCATCATCCTACAATGAGCAGTTCTTC. It is translated as CASSPETGSSSYNEQFF.